This T cell receptor beta chain emerged from a study of molecular identifiers for immune sequencing clone quantification. MiXCR was run by TCRdb on the PCR reads, yielding one entry per CDR3 protein. The profile shows a few hundred thousand distinct CDR3 sequences, roughly 24% of them singletons. This clonotype appeared many times. V was trimmed by 10 bases and J by 0 bases, leaving 10 bases between them. The V gene's germline CDR1 is MDHEN and CDR2 SYDVKM. This CDR3 contains 12 residues. The V and J genes are TRBV28 and TRBJ2-7; D might be TRBD1 or TRBD2, each matching 5 bases. The specimen was naive CD8+ T cells from blood, with Jurkat cell RNA spiked in. The subset: FACS-sorted CD8+CD4-CCR7+CD45RA+ naive T cells. The TCR was taken from a human donor in good health. Some libraries in this study had Jurkat cell RNA spiked in. The CDR3 nucleotides are TGTGCCACGGGACCGAGCTCCTACGAGCAGTACTTC. This codes for CATGPSSYEQYF.